The rows below give T cell receptor beta chains drawn from one sample of a study of siplizumab effects on memory and regulatory T cells. The data were produced by immunoSEQ multiplex PCR, yet TCRdb's version contains in-frame clones alone and is incomplete. The table records about 18,000 clones, over 35% of them present only once. What these receptors recognize is not known. Sequencing was done on a sample of CFSE-low (dividing) CD4+ T cells sorted from an allogeneic mixed lymphocyte reaction. These receptors were taken from a human donor in good health; the cells came from an allogeneic mixed lymphocyte reaction. Some clones in this sample may be carry-over from other donors' samples. Each CDR3 is given with its conserved first and last residue. A D gene is named only where the DNA matches it firmly.

>TRBV6-1|TRBD2|TRBJ2-7
CASSELGGTGVYEQYF
>TRBV6-5|.|TRBJ2-7
CASGEYEQYF
>TRBV6-5|TRBD1|TRBJ1-2
CASSSGQGVPNYGYTF
>TRBV19|.|TRBJ2-4
CASSEQGEFIIAKNIQYF
>TRBV9|TRBD2|TRBJ2-5
CASSVAGGLVETQYF
>TRBV5-3|TRBD1|TRBJ2-7
CAANHRGTYEQYF
>TRBV5-8|.|TRBJ2-2
CASRRDTFTGELFF
>TRBV19|.|TRBJ1-1
CASSAADIRGTEAFF
>TRBV4-2|TRBD2|TRBJ2-1
CASSQGGGGINEQFF
>TRBV6-1|TRBD1|TRBJ1-4
CASGTRTGTNEKLFF
>TRBV10-3|TRBD2|TRBJ2-1
CAISGTGTSFNEQFF
>TRBV7-6|TRBD1|TRBJ1-5
CASSLTGTGNQPQHF
>TRBV16|TRBD2|TRBJ2-2
CASSPQSYSSGSYTGELFF
>TRBV5-1|TRBD2|TRBJ2-7
CASSTSGSTYEQYF
>TRBV4-1|.|TRBJ2-2
CASSLPYGNTGELFF
>TRBV7-2|.|TRBJ1-2
CASSSPARFSNGYTF
>TRBV12-5|TRBD1|TRBJ1-3
CASGLVMGQGNTIYF
>TRBV10-1|TRBD2|TRBJ2-1
CASSDRTGEGNEQFF
>TRBV5-1|.|TRBJ2-3
CASRRTFSTDTQYF
>TRBV25-1|TRBD1|TRBJ1-5
CASSDDRVGNQPQHF
>TRBV10-2|.|TRBJ2-1
CASSEPGFGEQFF
>TRBV18|TRBD2|TRBJ2-1
CASSPSGNPYNEQFF
>TRBV28|TRBD1|TRBJ2-3
CASRGQGVSTDTQYF
>TRBV5-4|.|TRBJ2-2
CASSAQRVPTGELFF
>TRBV6-1|.|TRBJ2-7
CASTRKSYEQYF
>TRBV7-2|.|TRBJ2-2
CASSLASHFTGELFF
>TRBV5-4|TRBD1|TRBJ1-2
CASSPIQTGRNGYTF
>TRBV7-9|TRBD1|TRBJ2-7
CASSVRTGWEASF
>TRBV2|.|TRBJ2-5
CASSGEVGVKTQYF